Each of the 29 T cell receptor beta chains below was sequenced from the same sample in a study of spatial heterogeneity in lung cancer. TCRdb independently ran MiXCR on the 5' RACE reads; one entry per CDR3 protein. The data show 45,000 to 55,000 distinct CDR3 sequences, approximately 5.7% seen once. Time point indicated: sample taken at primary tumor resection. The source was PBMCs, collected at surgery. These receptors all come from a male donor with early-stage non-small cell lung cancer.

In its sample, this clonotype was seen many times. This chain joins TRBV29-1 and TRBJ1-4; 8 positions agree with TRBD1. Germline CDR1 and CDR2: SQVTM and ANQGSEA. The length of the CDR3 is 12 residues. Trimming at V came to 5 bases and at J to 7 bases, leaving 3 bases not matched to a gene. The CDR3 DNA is TGCAGCGTTTGGACAGGGAGTGAAAAACTGTTTTTT. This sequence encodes CSVWTGSEKLFF.

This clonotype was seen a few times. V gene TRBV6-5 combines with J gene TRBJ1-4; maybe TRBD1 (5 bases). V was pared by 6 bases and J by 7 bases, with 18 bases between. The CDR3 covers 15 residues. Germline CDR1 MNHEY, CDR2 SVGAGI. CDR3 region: CASSRSGQGGEKLFF. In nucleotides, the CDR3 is TGTGCCAGCAGCCGTTCAGGGCAGGGCGGTGAAAAACTGTTTTTT.

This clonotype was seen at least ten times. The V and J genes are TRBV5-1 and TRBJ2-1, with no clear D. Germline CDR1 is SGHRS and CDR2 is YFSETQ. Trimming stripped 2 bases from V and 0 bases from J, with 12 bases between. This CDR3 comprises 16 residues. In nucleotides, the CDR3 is TGCGCCAGCAGCTTCTATGGCTTCAGCTCCTACAATGAGCAGTTCTTC. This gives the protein CASSFYGFSSYNEQFF.

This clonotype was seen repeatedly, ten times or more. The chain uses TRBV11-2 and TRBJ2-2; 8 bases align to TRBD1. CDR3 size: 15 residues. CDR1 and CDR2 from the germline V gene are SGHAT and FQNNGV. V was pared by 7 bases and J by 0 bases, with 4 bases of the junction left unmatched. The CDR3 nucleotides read TGTGCCAGCACCGTACAGGGGGCGAACACCGGGGAGCTGTTTTTT. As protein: CASTVQGANTGELFF. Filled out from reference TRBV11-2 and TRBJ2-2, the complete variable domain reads EAGVAQSPRYKIIEKRQSVAFWCNPISGHATLYWYQQILGQGPKLLIQFQNNGVVDDSQLPKDRFSAERLKGVDSTLKIQPAKLEDSAVYLCASTVQGANTGELFFGEGSRLTVL.

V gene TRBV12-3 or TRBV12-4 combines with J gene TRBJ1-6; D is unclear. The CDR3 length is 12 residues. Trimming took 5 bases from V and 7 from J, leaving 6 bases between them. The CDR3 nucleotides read TGTGCCAGCAGTATCCCCAATTCACCCCTCCACTTT. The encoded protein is CASSIPNSPLHF.

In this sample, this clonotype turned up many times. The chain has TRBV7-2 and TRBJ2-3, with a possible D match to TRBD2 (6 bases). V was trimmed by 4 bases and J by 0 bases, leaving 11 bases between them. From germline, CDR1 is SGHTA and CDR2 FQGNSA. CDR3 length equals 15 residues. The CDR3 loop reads CASSSVAASTDTQYF. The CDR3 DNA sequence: TGTGCCAGCAGCTCGGTAGCGGCGAGCACAGATACGCAGTATTTT.

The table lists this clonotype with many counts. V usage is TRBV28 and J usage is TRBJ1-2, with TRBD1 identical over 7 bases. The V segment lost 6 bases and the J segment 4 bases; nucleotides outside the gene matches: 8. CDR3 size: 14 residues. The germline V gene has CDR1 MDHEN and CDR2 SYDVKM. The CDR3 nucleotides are TGTGCCAGCAGGCTGACAGGGAATTTCTATGGCTACACCTTC. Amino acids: CASRLTGNFYGYTF.

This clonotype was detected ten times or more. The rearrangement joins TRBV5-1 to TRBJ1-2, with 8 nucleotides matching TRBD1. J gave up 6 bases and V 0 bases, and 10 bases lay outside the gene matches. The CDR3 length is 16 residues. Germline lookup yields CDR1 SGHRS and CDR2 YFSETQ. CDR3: CASSLAFPRQGNGYTF. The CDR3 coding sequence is TGCGCCAGCAGCTTGGCCTTTCCGAGACAGGGGAATGGCTACACCTTC.

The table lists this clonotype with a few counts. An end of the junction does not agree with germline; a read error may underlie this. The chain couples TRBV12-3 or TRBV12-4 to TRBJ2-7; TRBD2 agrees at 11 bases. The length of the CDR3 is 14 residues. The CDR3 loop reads CASSLAGGPEEQYF. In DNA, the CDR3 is TGTGCCAGCAGCTTAGCGGGAGGGCCGGAAGAGCAGTACTTC.

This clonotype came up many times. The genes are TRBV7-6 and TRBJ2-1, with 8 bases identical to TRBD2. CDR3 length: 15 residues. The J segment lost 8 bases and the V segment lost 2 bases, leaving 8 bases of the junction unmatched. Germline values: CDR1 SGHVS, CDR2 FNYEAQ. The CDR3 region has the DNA TGTGCCAGCAGCTTATACAGCGGGAGACGGGATGAGCAGTTCTTC. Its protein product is CASSLYSGRRDEQFF.

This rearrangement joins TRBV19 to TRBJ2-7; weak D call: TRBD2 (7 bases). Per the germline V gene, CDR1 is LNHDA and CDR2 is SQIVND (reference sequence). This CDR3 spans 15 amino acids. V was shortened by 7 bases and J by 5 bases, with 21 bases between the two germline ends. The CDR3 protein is CASKKDRGGANEQYF. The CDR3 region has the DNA TGTGCCAGTAAGAAAGATCGTGGGGGGGCGAACGAGCAGTACTTC.

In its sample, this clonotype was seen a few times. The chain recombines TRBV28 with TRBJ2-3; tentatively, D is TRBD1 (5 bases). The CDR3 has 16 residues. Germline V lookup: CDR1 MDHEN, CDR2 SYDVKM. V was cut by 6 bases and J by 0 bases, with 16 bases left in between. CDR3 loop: CASSLLRGTSTDTQYF. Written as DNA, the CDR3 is TGTGCCAGCAGCCTCCTTAGGGGTACAAGCACAGATACGCAGTATTTT.

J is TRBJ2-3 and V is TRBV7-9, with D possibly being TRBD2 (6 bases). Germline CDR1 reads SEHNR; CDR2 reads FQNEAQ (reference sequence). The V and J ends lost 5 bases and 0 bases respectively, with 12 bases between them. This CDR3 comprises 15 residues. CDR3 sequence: CASSHGGRSTDTQYF. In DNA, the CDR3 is TGTGCCAGCAGCCACGGGGGACGGAGCACAGATACGCAGTATTTT.

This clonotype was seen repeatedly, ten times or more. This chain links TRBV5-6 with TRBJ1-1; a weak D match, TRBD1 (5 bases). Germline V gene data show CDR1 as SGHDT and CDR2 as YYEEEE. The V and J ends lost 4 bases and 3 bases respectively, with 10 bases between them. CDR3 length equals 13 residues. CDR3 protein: CASSPDSYTEAFF. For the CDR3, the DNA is TGTGCCAGCAGCCCCGACAGCTACACTGAAGCTTTCTTT.

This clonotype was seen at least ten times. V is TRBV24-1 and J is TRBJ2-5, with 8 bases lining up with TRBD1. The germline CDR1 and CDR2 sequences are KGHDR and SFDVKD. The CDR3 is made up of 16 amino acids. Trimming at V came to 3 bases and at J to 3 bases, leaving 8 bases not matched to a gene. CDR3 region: CATSDPSGGPEETQYF. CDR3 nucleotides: TGTGCCACCAGTGATCCCTCAGGGGGCCCTGAAGAGACCCAGTACTTC.

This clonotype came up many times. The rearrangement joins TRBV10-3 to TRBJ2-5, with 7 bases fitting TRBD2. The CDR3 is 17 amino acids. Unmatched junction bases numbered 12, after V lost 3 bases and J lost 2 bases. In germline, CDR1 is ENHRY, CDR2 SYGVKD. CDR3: CAISDLTIAGPQETQYF. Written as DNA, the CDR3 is TGTGCCATCAGTGATCTTACTATAGCGGGCCCTCAAGAGACCCAGTACTTC.

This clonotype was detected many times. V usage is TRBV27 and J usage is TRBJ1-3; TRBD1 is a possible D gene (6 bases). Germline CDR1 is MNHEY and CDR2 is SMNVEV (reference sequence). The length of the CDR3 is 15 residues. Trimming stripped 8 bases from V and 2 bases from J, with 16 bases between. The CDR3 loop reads CASRTVGAPGNTIYF. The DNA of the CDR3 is TGTGCCAGCCGGACAGTAGGTGCGCCTGGAAACACCATATATTTT.

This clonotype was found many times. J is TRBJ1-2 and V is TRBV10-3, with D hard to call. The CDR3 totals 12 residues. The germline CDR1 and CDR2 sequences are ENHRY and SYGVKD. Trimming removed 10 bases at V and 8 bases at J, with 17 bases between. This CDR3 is CATSLEGGGYTF. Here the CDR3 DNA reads TGTGCCACCTCTCTCGAGGGAGGAGGCTACACCTTC.

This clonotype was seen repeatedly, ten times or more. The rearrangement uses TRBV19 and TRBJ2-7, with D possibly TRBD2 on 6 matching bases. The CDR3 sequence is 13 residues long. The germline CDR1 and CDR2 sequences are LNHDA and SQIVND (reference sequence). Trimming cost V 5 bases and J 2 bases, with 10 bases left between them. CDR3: CASSRDLTYEQYF. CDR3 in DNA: TGTGCCAGTAGTCGGGACTTGACCTACGAGCAGTACTTC.

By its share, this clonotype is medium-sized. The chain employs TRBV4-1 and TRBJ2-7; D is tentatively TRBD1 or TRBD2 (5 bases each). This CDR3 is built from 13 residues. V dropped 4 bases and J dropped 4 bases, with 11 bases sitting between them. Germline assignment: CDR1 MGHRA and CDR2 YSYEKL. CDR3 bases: TGCGCCAGCAGCCTCGGGGCGCTGTACGAGCAGTACTTC. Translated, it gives CASSLGALYEQYF.

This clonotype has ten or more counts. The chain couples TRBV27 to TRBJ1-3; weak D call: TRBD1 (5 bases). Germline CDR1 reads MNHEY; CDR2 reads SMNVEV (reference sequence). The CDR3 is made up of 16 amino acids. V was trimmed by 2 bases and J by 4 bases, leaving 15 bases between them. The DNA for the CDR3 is TGTGCCAGCAGTTTACAGGGAACGGGTGTGGGAAACACCATATATTTT. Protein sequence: CASSLQGTGVGNTIYF.

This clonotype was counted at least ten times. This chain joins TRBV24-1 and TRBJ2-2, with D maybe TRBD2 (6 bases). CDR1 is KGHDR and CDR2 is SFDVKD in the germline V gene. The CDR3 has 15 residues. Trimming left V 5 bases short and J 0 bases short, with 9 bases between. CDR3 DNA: TGTGCCACCAGTGTAGGGGACTCGAACACCGGGGAGCTGTTTTTT. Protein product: CATSVGDSNTGELFF.

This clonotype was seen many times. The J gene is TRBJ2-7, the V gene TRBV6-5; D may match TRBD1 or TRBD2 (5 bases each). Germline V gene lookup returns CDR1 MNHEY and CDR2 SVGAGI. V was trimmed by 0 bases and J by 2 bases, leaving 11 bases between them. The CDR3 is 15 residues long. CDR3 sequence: CASSYSRDGPYEQYF. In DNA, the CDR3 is TGTGCCAGCAGTTACTCCCGGGACGGACCCTACGAGCAGTACTTC.

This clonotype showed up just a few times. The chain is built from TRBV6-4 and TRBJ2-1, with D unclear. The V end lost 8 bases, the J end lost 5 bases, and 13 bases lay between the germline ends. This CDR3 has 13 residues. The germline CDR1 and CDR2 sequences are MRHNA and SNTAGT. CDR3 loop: CASRKAGDNEQFF. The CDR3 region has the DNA TGTGCCAGCCGAAAAGCAGGTGACAATGAGCAGTTCTTC.

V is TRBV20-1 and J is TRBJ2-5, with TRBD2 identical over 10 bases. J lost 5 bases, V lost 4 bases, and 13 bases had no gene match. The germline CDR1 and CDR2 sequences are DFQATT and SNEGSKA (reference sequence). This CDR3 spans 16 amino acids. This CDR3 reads CSAMGGSSGRVETQYF. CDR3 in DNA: TGCAGTGCTATGGGTGGGTCTAGCGGGAGAGTGGAGACCCAGTACTTC.

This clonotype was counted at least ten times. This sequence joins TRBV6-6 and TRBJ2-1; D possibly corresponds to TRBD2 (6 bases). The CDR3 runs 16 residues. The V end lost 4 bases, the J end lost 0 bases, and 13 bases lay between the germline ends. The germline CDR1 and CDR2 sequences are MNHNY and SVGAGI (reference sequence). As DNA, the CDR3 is TGTGCCAGCAGTTCGAATAGCGGAGGCTCCTACAATGAGCAGTTCTTC. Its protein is CASSSNSGGSYNEQFF.

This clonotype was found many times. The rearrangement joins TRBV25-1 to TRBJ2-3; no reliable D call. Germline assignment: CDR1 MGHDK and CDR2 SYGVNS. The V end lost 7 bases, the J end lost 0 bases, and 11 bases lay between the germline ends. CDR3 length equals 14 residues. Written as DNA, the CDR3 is TGTGCCAGCAAGTCGTGGTCTAGCACAGATACGCAGTATTTT. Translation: CASKSWSSTDTQYF. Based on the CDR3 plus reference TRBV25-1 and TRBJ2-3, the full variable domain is EADIYQTPRYLVIGTGKKITLECSQTMGHDKMYWYQQDPGMELHLIHYSYGVNSTEKGDLSSESTVSRIRTEHFPLTLESARPSHTSQYLCASKSWSSTDTQYFGPGTRLTVL.

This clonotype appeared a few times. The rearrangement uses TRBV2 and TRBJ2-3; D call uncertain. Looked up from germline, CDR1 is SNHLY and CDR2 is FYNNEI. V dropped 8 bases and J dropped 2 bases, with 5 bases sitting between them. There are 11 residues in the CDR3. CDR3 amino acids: CASGFTDTQYF. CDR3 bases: TGTGCCAGCGGATTCACAGATACGCAGTATTTT. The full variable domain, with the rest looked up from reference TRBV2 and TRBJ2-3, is EPEVTQTPSHQVTQMGQEVILRCVPISNHLYFYWYRQILGQKVEFLVSFYNNEISEKSEIFDDQFSVERPDGSNFTLKIRSTKLEDSAMYFCASGFTDTQYFGPGTRLTVL.

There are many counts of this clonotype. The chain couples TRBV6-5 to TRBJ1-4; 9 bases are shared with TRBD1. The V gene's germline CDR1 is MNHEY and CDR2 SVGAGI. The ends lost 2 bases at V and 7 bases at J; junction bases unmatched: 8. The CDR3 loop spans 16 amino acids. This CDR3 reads CASSYGRGQGGEKLFF. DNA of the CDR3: TGTGCCAGCAGTTACGGTCGGGGACAGGGCGGTGAAAAACTGTTTTTT.